This T cell receptor (beta chain) was retrieved from a study of blood T cell repertoires in COVID-19. Study context: PBMCs, B-cell-depleted T cells, or T cells provided the cDNA or gDNA that made up the material.

This clone has a handful of counts. Using immunoSEQ multiplex PCR, the repertoire was profiled, and TCRdb retains in-frame clones only, with some absent. The sample has 250,000 to 300,000 clones, approximately 82% seen once; the top ten hold roughly 4.5%. Sequencing input: peripheral blood. This clonotype originated in a man aged 60 to 69 who had recovered from COVID-19.

The CDR3 DNA reads as TGTGCCAGCAGCTTAGACAGGGCTCAGCCCCAGCATTTT. It encodes CASSLDRAQPQHF. V gene TRBV7-9 combines with J gene TRBJ1-5; a possible D gene is TRBD1 (6 bases). This CDR3 is 13 amino acids long. V shed 1 base and J shed 6 bases, with 7 bases lying between them. Germline assignment: CDR1 SEHNR and CDR2 FQNEAQ (reference sequence).